This T cell receptor (beta chain) was recovered during a study of radiotherapy plus CTLA-4 blockade in lung cancer. The overall study: With about a third of patients having disease control, objective responses were seen in approximately 19%.

Germline V lookup: CDR1 MGHRA, CDR2 YSYEKL. V gave up 4 bases and J gave up 8 bases, with 17 bases separating them. This CDR3 has 14 residues. Assay: immunoSEQ multiplex PCR; the TCRdb copy retains only in-frame clones and omits some. The repertoire holds about 82,000 clones, with 72% as singletons. The receptor was isolated from a human donor with non-small cell lung cancer that progressed on radiotherapy plus ipilimumab. The chain employs TRBV4-1 and TRBJ1-2; a possible D gene is TRBD1 (5 bases). Sequencing was performed on peripheral blood, taken from a patient treated with radiotherapy plus ipilimumab. This CDR3 reads CASSPRGVREGYTF. Here the CDR3 DNA reads TGCGCCAGCAGCCCGCGAGGGGTAAGGGAAGGCTACACCTTC.